Here is one T cell receptor (beta chain) with its context. These data belong to a study of blood T cell repertoires in COVID-19. Background on the study: Samples came from the United States, Italy and Spain, spanning acute and convalescent COVID-19. T cells, B-cell-depleted T cells, or PBMCs provided the cDNA or gDNA that served as material.

Per the original data handling: Reference gene primer amplification gave estimated nucleated cell counts. Produced via immunoSEQ multiplex PCR; TCRdb's table is partial and in-frame only. The DNA gave D and trimming, while V, J and clone size come from that table. Here the sample spans over 200,000 clones, roughly 87% being singletons. CDR3 length equals 16 residues. The V end lost 3 bases, the J end lost 4 bases, and 19 bases lay between the germline ends. The germline V gene has CDR1 SGHNT and CDR2 YYREEE (reference sequence). The sequence was collected from a woman aged 18-35 years who had recovered from COVID-19. The material sequenced was peripheral blood. This chain links TRBV5-4 with TRBJ2-5, with D possibly being TRBD2 (5 bases). In DNA, the CDR3 is TGTGCCAGCAGCTCTCGGTTGAGGGAGTATACAGAGACCCAGTACTTC. Protein sequence: CASSSRLREYTETQYF.